This T cell receptor (beta chain) is from a study of spatial heterogeneity in lung cancer. Study-wide results and caveats: Counts of expanded intratumoral alpha and beta TCRs tracked tumor mutation counts.

TCRdb redid the calling of the 5' RACE reads with MiXCR, one entry per CDR3 protein. The sample includes 1,500 or so distinct CDR3 sequences, more than 9% of them seen just once. This clonotype has just a few counts. Antigen unknown. The sample's time point: sample taken at primary tumor resection. The authors sequenced whole RNA from tumor, nontumor lung or frozen PBMC without sorting. Germline CDR1 and CDR2: SGDLS and YYNGEE. V trimming: 4 bases; J trimming: 0 bases; junction bases outside the gene matches: 2. The length of the CDR3 is 14 residues. The V and J genes are TRBV9 and TRBJ2-5; 8 nucleotides line up with TRBD2. The clonotype comes from a female donor with early-stage non-small cell lung cancer. Sequencing used lung tumor tissue, obtained at surgery. The CDR3 is CASSYGGDQETQYF. The CDR3 DNA sequence: TGTGCCAGCAGCTACGGGGGGGACCAAGAGACCCAGTACTTC.